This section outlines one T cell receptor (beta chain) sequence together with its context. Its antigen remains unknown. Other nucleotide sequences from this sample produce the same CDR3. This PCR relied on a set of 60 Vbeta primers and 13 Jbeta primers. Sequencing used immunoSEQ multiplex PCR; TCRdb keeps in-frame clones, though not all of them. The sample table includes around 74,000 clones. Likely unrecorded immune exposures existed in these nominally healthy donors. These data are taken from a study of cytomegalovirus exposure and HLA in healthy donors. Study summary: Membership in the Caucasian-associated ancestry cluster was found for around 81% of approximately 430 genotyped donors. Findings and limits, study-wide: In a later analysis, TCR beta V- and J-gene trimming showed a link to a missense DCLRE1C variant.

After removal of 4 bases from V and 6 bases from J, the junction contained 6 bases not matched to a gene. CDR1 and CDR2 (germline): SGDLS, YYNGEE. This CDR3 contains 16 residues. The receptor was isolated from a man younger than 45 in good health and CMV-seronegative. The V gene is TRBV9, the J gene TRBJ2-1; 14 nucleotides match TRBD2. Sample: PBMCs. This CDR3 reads CASSPFGLAGGNEQFF. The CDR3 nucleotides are TGTGCCAGCAGCCCTTTCGGACTAGCGGGGGGCAATGAGCAGTTCTTC.